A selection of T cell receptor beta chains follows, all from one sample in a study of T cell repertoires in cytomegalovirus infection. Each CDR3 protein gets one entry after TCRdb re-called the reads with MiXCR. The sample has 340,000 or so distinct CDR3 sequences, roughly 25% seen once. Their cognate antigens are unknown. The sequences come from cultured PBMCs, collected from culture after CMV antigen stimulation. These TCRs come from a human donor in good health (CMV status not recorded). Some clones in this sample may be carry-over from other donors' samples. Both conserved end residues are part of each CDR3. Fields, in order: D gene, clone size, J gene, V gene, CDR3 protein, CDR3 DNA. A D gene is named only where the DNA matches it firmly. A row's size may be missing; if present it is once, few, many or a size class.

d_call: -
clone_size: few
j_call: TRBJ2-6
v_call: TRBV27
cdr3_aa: CASRPTGSSGANVLTF
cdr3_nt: TGTGCCAGCAGACCCACAGGGAGCTCTGGGGCCAACGTCCTGACTTTC

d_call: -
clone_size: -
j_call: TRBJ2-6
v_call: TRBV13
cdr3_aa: CASSLAHSSSGANVLIF
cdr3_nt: TGTGCCAGCAGCTTAGCGCACAGTTCATCTGGGGCCAACGTCCTGATTTTC

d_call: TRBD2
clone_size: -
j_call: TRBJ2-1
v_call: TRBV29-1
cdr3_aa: CSVNELAGPF
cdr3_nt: TGCAGCGTTAACGAACTAGCGGGACCGTTC

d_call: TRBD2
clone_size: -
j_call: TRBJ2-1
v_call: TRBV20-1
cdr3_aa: CSARDRGLAGVNEQFF
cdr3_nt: TGCAGTGCTAGAGATAGGGGACTAGCGGGAGTTAATGAGCAGTTCTTC

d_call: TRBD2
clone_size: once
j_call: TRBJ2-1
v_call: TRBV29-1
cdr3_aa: CSTRLAAAQQFF
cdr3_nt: TGCAGCACCCGACTAGCGGCGGCCCAGCAGTTCTTC

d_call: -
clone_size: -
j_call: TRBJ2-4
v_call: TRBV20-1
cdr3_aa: CSATKVGDSKNIQYF
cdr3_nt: TGCAGTGCGACGAAGGTCGGGGACTCCAAAAACATTCAGTACTTC

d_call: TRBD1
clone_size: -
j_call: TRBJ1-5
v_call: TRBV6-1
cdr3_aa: CASSARQGAINQPQHF
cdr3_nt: TGTGCCAGCAGTGCCAGACAGGGGGCGATCAATCAGCCCCAGCATTTT

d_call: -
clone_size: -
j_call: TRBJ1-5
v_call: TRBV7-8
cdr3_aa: CASSLAPNQPQHF
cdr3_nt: TGTGCCAGCAGCTTAGCCCCGAATCAGCCCCAGCATTTT

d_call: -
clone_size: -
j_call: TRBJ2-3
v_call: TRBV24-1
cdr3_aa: CATSLTDTQYF
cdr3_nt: TGTGCCACCAGCCTCACAGATACGCAGTATTTT

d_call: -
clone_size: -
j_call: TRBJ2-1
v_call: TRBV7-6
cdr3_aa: CASSKRNYNEQFF
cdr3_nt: TGTGCCAGCAGCAAAAGAAACTACAATGAGCAGTTCTTC

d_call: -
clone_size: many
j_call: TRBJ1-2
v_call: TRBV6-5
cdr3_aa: CASSSVRGSGYTF
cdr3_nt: TGTGCCAGCAGTTCAGTTCGGGGATCGGGCTACACCTTC

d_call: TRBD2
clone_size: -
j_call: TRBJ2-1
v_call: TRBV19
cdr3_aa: CASSDPGLGSSYNEQFF
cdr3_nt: TGTGCCAGTAGTGACCCGGGACTAGGGAGCTCCTACAATGAGCAGTTCTTC

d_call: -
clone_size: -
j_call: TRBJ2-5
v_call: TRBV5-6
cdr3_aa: CASSLALEETQYF
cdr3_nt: TGTGCCAGCAGCTTGGCCTTAGAGGAGACCCAGTACTTC

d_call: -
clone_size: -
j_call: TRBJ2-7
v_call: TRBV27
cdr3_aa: CASSLTSYSYEQYF
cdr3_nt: TGTGCCAGCAGTTTAACCAGCTACTCCTACGAGCAGTACTTC

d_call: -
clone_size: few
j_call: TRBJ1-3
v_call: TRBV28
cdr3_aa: CASTSTLPRQGNTIYF
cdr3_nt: TGTGCCAGCACCTCAACCCTTCCCCGACAGGGAAACACCATATATTTT

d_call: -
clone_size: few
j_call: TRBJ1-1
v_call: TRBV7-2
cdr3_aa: CASSLVGTPAGTEAFF
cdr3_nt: TGTGCCAGCAGCTTAGTGGGGACACCCGCGGGGACTGAAGCTTTCTTT

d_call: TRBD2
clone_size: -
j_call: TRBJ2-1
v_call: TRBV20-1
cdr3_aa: CSAREASGKSSYNEQFF
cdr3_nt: TGCAGTGCTAGAGAGGCTAGCGGGAAGAGCTCCTACAATGAGCAGTTCTTC

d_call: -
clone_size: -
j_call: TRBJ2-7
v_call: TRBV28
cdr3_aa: CASNGEVRDPYEQYF
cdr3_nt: TGTGCCAGCAACGGGGAGGTGCGGGATCCCTACGAGCAGTACTTC

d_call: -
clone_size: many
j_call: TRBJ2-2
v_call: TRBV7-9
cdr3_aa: CASSLVGLFTNTGELFF
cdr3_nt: TGTGCCAGCAGCTTGGTGGGTTTATTTACGAACACCGGGGAGCTGTTTTTT

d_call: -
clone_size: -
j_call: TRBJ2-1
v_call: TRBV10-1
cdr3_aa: CASSESGKSEQFF
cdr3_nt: TGCGCCAGCAGTGAATCGGGAAAAAGTGAGCAGTTCTTC

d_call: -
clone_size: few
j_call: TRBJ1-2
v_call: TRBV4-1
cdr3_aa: CASSQEDGKNYGYTF
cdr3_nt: TGCGCCAGCAGCCAAGAAGACGGGAAAAACTATGGCTACACCTTC